Each of the 12 T cell receptor beta chains below was sequenced from the same sample in a study of blood T cell repertoires in COVID-19. The assay was immunoSEQ multiplex PCR, and TCRdb's table has in-frame clones only and misses some. This table holds tens of thousands of clones, almost 85% found once. Specimen: peripheral blood. The receptors derive from a man aged 45-60 years with active or convalescent COVID-19.

The chain links TRBV24-1 to TRBJ2-1, with 11 bases that match TRBD2. J was trimmed by 9 bases and V by 0 bases; bases with no gene match: 6. Per germline, CDR1 KGHDR and CDR2 SFDVKD. This CDR3 comprises 16 residues. CDR3 nucleotides: TGTGCCACCAGTGATTTGGTAGCGGGGGGGCCCGGTGAGCAGTTCTTC. Protein product: CATSDLVAGGPGEQFF.

The chain has TRBV19 and TRBJ1-2; TRBD1 matches 9 bases. CDR1 is LNHDA and CDR2 is SQIVND in the germline V gene (reference sequence). Trimming cost V 6 bases and J 6 bases; bases outside gene matches: 11. This CDR3 has 15 amino acids. The CDR3 sequence: CASSHYGTGLDGYTF. DNA for the CDR3: TGTGCCAGTAGCCATTACGGGACAGGGCTGGATGGCTACACCTTC. Complete variable domain (other parts from reference TRBV19 and TRBJ1-2): DGGITQSPKYLFRKEGQNVTLSCEQNLNHDAMYWYRQDPGQGLRLIYYSQIVNDFQKGDIAEGYSVSREKKESFPLTVTSAQKNPTAFYLCASSHYGTGLDGYTFGSGTRLTVV.

This chain links TRBV7-9 with TRBJ1-1; maybe TRBD1 (5 bases). Germline CDR1 reads SEHNR; CDR2 reads FQNEAQ (reference sequence). The CDR3 is 15 amino acids. V lost 1 base and J lost 5, with 14 bases in between. As DNA, the CDR3 is TGTGCCAGCAGCTTAGGGACGGCAGGGTGGACTGAAGCTTTCTTT. Translated, it gives CASSLGTAGWTEAFF. Complete variable domain (other parts from reference TRBV7-9 and TRBJ1-1): DTGVSQNPRHKITKRGQNVTFRCDPISEHNRLYWYRQTLGQGPEFLTYFQNEAQLEKSRLLSDRFSAERPKGSFSTLEIQRTEQGDSAMYLCASSLGTAGWTEAFFGQGTRLTVV.

The gene calls are TRBV7-9 and TRBJ1-1; TRBD1 aligns across 8 bases. The CDR3 contains 13 residues. From germline, CDR1 is SEHNR and CDR2 FQNEAQ (reference sequence). The V gene end was trimmed by 5 bases and the J gene end by 7 bases; junction bases not matched to a gene: 6. The CDR3 sequence is CASSPLGTGEAFF. The CDR3 DNA is TGTGCCAGCAGCCCCCTCGGGACAGGTGAAGCTTTCTTT. The full variable domain, its missing parts supplied by reference TRBV7-9 and TRBJ1-1, is DTGVSQNPRHKITKRGQNVTFRCDPISEHNRLYWYRQTLGQGPEFLTYFQNEAQLEKSRLLSDRFSAERPKGSFSTLEIQRTEQGDSAMYLCASSPLGTGEAFFGQGTRLTVV.

This clone appeared a single time. This chain joins TRBV11-2 and TRBJ2-7; 9 bases match TRBD1. V lost 1 base and J lost 7; bases outside the gene matches: 8. This CDR3 is built from 15 residues. Germline V gene lookup returns CDR1 SGHAT and CDR2 FQNNGV. CDR3 residues: CASSLGTQGAPEQYF. The CDR3 DNA follows: TGTGCCAGCAGCTTAGGGACACAGGGGGCGCCTGAGCAGTACTTC.

This chain joins TRBV19 and TRBJ2-7; D possibly corresponds to TRBD1 (5 bases). This CDR3 is built from 12 residues. Trimming removed 4 bases at V and 3 bases at J, with 7 bases between. Germline V gives CDR1 LNHDA, CDR2 SQIVND (reference sequence). This CDR3 reads CASSKQDYEQYF. The CDR3 DNA sequence: TGTGCCAGTAGTAAACAGGACTACGAGCAGTACTTC.

This chain joins TRBV5-1 and TRBJ2-3; TRBD1 aligns across 8 bases. Germline assignment: CDR1 SGHRS and CDR2 YFSETQ. This CDR3 has 15 residues. The V gene end was trimmed by 2 bases and the J gene end by 0 bases; junction bases not matched to a gene: 2. The CDR3 region is CASSFTGGSTDTQYF. CDR3 nucleotide sequence: TGCGCCAGCAGCTTTACAGGGGGAAGCACAGATACGCAGTATTTT.

This clone was detected a few times. For the CDR3, the DNA is TGCGCCAGCAGCTCTGGGACTAACCAAGAGACCCAGTACTTC. Amino acid sequence: CASSSGTNQETQYF. The genes are TRBV4-3 and TRBJ2-5; TRBD2 agrees at 7 bases. Trimming removed 5 bases from V and 0 bases from J; junction bases left unmatched: 3. CDR1 LGHNA and CDR2 YSLEER come from the germline V gene. The CDR3 consists of 14 residues.

This clone was seen more than once but under ten times. The chain carries TRBV6-5 and TRBJ1-2; D might be TRBD1 (5 bases). Trimming removed 4 bases at V and 0 bases at J, with 9 bases between. The CDR3 loop spans 14 amino acids. Germline values: CDR1 MNHEY, CDR2 SVGAGI. The CDR3 coding sequence is TGTGCCAGCAGTTCTCCGGGGGCTAACTATGGCTACACCTTC. Translating gives CASSSPGANYGYTF.

The rearrangement joins TRBV7-2 to TRBJ2-5, with TRBD1 as a possible D gene (6 bases). CDR1 SGHTA and CDR2 FQGNSA come from the germline V gene. The V end was cut by 0 bases, the J end by 2 bases, with 10 bases between. The CDR3 runs 15 residues. The DNA of the CDR3 is TGTGCCAGCAGCTTAGCGGCCAGGGGACAAGAGACCCAGTACTTC. Translation gives CASSLAARGQETQYF.

This sequence joins TRBV28 and TRBJ1-5; TRBD1 agrees at 7 bases. CDR1 is MDHEN, CDR2 SYDVKM, per germline. This CDR3 spans 15 amino acids. After removal of 7 bases from V and 3 bases from J, the junction contained 9 bases not matched to a gene. DNA of the CDR3: TGTGCCAGCACCGGAATACAGGGGATCAATCAGCCCCAGCATTTT. Translated: CASTGIQGINQPQHF.

The chain is built from TRBV24-1 and TRBJ2-1, with D perhaps TRBD1 (6 bases). Germline V gene data show CDR1 as KGHDR and CDR2 as SFDVKD. The germline V and J ends were trimmed by 1 base and 14 bases, with 11 bases remaining between them. The CDR3 has 12 residues. CDR3 coding DNA: TGTGCCACCAGTGATTTTGGGACACAGGAGTTCTTC. Its protein is CATSDFGTQEFF.